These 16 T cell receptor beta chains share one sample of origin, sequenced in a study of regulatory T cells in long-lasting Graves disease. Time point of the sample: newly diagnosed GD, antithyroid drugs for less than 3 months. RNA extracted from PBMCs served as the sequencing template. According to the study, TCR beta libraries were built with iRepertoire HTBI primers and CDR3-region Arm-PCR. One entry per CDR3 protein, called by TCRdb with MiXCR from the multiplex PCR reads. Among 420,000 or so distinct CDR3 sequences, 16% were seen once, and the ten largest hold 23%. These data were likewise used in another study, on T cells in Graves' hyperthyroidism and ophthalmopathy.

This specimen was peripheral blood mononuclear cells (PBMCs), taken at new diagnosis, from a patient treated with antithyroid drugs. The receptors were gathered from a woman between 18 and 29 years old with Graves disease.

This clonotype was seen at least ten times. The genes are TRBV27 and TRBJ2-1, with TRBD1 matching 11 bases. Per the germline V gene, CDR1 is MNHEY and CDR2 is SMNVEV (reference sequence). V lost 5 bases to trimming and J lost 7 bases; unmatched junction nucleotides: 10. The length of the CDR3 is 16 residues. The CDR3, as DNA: TGTGCCAGCAGTCCTCGGACAGGGGGCGCGCGGAATGAGCAGTTCTTC. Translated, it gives CASSPRTGGARNEQFF.

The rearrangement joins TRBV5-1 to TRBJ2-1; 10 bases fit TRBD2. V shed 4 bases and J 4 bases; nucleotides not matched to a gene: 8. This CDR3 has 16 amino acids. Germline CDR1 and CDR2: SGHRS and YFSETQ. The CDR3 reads CASSPETSGAYNEQFF. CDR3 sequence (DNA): TGCGCCAGCAGCCCCGAAACTAGCGGGGCTTACAATGAGCAGTTCTTC.

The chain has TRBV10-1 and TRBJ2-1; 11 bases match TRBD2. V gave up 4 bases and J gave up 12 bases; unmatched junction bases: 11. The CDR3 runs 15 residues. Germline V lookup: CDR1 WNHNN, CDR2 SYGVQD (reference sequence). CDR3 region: CASSAGLAGWYGQFF. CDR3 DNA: TGCGCCAGCAGTGCCGGACTAGCGGGTTGGTATGGGCAGTTCTTC.

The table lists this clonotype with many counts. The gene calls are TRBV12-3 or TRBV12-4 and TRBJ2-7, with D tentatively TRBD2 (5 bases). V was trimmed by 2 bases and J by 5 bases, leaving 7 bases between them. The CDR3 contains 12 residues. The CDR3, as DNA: TGTGCCAGCAGTTTACGGCGGGACGAGCAGTACTTC. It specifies CASSLRRDEQYF.

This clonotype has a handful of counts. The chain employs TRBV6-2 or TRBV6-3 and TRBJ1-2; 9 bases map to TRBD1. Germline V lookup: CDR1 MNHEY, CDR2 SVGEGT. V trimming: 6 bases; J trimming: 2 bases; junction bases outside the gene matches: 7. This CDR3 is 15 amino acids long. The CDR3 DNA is TGTGCCAGCAGGCCCGCGGGACAGGGCAACTATGGCTACACCTTC. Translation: CASRPAGQGNYGYTF.

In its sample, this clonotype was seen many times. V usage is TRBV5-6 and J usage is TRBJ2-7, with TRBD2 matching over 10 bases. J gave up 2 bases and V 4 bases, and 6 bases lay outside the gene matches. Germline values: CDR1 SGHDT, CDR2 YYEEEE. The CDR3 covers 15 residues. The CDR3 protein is CASSLGTSDTYEQYF. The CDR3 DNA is TGTGCCAGCAGCCTAGGGACTAGCGATACCTACGAGCAGTACTTC.

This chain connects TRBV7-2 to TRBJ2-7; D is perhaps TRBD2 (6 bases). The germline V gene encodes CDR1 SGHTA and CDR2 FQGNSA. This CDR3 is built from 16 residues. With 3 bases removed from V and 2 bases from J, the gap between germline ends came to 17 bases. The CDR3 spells CASSFQRVLSTYEQYF. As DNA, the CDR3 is TGTGCCAGCAGCTTCCAGCGGGTGTTATCTACCTACGAGCAGTACTTC.

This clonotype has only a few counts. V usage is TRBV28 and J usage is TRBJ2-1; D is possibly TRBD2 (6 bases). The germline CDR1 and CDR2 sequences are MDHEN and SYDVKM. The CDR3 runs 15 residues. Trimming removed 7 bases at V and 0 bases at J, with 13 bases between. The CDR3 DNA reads TGTGCCAGCAAATTAGGAGGGAGCTCCTACAATGAGCAGTTCTTC. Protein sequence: CASKLGGSSYNEQFF.

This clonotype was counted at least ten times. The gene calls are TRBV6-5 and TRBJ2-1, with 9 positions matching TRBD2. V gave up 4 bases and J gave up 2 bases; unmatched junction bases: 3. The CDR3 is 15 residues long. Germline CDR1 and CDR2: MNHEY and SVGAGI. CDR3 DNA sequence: TGTGCCAGCAGTTTAGCGGGAGACGCCTACAATGAGCAGTTCTTC. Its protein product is CASSLAGDAYNEQFF.

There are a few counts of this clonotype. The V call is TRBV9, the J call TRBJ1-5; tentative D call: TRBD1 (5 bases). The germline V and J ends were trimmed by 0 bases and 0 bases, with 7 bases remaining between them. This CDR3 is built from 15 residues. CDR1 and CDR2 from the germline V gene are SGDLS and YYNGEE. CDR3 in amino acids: CASSVGGASNQPQHF. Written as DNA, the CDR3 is TGTGCCAGCAGCGTAGGTGGGGCTAGCAATCAGCCCCAGCATTTT.

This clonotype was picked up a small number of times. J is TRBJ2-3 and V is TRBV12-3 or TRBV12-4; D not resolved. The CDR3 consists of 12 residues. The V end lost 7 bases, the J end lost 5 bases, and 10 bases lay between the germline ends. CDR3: CASTPQRDTQYF. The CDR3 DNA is TGTGCCAGCACCCCTCAACGAGATACGCAGTATTTT.

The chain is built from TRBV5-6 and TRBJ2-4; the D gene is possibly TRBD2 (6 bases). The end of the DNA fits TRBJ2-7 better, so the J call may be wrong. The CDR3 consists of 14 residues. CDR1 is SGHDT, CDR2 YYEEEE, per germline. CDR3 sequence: CASGSIGAGGEQYF. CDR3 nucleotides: TGTGCCAGCGGGTCAATCGGGGCCGGGGGCGAGCAGTACTTC.

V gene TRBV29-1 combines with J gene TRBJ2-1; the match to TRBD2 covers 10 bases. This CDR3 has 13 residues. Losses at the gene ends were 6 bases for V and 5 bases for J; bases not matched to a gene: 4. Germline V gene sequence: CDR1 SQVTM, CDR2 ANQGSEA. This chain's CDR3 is CSVVGLADNEQFF. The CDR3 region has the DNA TGCAGCGTCGTTGGACTAGCGGACAATGAGCAGTTCTTC.

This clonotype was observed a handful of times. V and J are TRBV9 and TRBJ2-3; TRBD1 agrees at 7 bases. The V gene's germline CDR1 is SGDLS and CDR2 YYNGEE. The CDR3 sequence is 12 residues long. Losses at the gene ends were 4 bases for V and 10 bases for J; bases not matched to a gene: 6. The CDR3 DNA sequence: TGTGCCAGCAGCCTAAACAGGGGTCCGCAGTATTTT. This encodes CASSLNRGPQYF.

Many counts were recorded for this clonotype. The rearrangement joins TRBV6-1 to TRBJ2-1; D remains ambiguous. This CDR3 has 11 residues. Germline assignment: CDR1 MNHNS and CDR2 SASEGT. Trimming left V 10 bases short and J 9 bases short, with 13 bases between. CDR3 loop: CATQSLSEQFF. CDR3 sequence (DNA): TGTGCCACCCAAAGCTTATCTGAGCAGTTCTTC.

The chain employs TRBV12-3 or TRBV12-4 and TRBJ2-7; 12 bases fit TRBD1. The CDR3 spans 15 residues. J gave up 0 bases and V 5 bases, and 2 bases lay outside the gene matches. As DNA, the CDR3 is TGTGCCAGCAGTCGGGACAGGGGGCGCTCCTACGAGCAGTACTTC. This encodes CASSRDRGRSYEQYF.